The 30 T cell receptor beta chains given below trace back to one sample, sequenced in a study of cytomegalovirus exposure and HLA in healthy donors. The PCR used 60 Vbeta and 13 Jbeta primers. Produced via immunoSEQ multiplex PCR; TCRdb's table is partial and in-frame only. The sample lists 170,000 or so clones; under 90% were seen once. Sequencing input: PBMCs. Every receptor here comes from a man aged 18 to 30 in good health and CMV-seronegative.

V is TRBV18 and J is TRBJ1-1; D is uncertain. Germline-derived CDR1 and CDR2 are KGHSH and LQKENI. V was shortened by 0 bases and J by 6 bases, with 17 bases between the two germline ends. This CDR3 is built from 16 residues. The CDR3 nucleotides are TGTGCCAGCTCACCACCGGTACAGACCGTAGGCGCTGAAGCTTTCTTT. Its translation: CASSPPVQTVGAEAFF.

V gene TRBV7-9 combines with J gene TRBJ2-2; 7 nucleotides agree with TRBD2. The CDR3 totals 13 residues. The ends lost 7 bases at V and 6 bases at J; junction bases unmatched: 5. In germline, CDR1 is SEHNR, CDR2 FQNEAQ (reference sequence). The CDR3 bases are TGTGCCAGCACCCCGGGGGGATCCGGGGAGCTGTTTTTT. Protein product: CASTPGGSGELFF.

V and J are TRBV7-6 and TRBJ1-4; TRBD1 matches 11 bases. Trimming at V came to 3 bases and at J to 7 bases, leaving 7 bases not matched to a gene. This CDR3 is built from 16 residues. Germline CDR1 is SGHVS and CDR2 is FNYEAQ. The CDR3 sequence is CASSLGTGGISEKLFF. CDR3 in DNA: TGTGCCAGCAGCTTGGGGACAGGGGGTATAAGTGAAAAACTGTTTTTT.

This clone was found once. The chain employs TRBV7-9 and TRBJ1-2; D is ambiguous. CDR3 length: 13 residues. The V end lost 6 bases, the J end lost 8 bases, and 16 bases lay between the germline ends. In germline, CDR1 is SEHNR, CDR2 FQNEAQ (reference sequence). This CDR3 is CASRPTVGVGYTF. CDR3 coding DNA: TGTGCCAGCAGACCTACTGTCGGGGTCGGCTACACCTTC.

This chain uses TRBV2 with TRBJ1-2; D is perhaps TRBD1 (6 bases). Germline V lookup: CDR1 SNHLY, CDR2 FYNNEI. The length of the CDR3 is 16 residues. V was pared by 2 bases and J by 3 bases, with 16 bases between. Here the CDR3 reads CASSEIRNRDDYGYTF. The CDR3 bases are TGTGCCAGCAGTGAAATTAGGAACAGGGACGACTATGGCTACACCTTC.

The V gene is TRBV27, the J gene TRBJ1-6; D unclear. Germline loops: CDR1 MNHEY, CDR2 SMNVEV (reference sequence). The CDR3 contains 16 residues. Trimming left V 5 bases short and J 2 bases short, with 13 bases between. In nucleotides, the CDR3 is TGTGCCAGCAGTCTCATCGGTTCCCCCTATAATTCACCCCTCCACTTT. Encoded protein: CASSLIGSPYNSPLHF.

The rearrangement uses TRBV9 and TRBJ2-4, with a tentative D call TRBD2 (5 bases). In germline, CDR1 is SGDLS, CDR2 YYNGEE. The CDR3 sequence is 15 residues long. V gave up 4 bases and J gave up 9 bases, with 20 bases separating them. This CDR3 is CASSPKGRGLGIQYF. The CDR3 DNA follows: TGTGCCAGCAGCCCGAAGGGCAGAGGGTTGGGCATTCAGTACTTC.

This chain uses TRBV5-6 with TRBJ2-2; D possibly corresponds to TRBD2 (6 bases). CDR1 is SGHDT and CDR2 is YYEEEE in the germline V gene. The CDR3 covers 14 residues. V was trimmed by 5 bases and J by 1 base, leaving 9 bases between them. DNA of the CDR3: TGTGCCAGCAGGTGGAGGGGGAACACCGGGGAGCTGTTTTTT. Its protein is CASRWRGNTGELFF.

This rearrangement joins TRBV18 to TRBJ1-1, with D unclear. The CDR3 covers 13 residues. V was clipped by 3 bases and J by 4 bases, with 9 bases between them. The V gene's germline CDR1 is KGHSH and CDR2 LQKENI. The CDR3 spells CASSPASGTEAFF. The CDR3 nucleotides read TGTGCCAGCTCACCGGCCAGCGGCACTGAAGCTTTCTTT.

The rearrangement links TRBV28 to TRBJ1-5, with 9 bases aligning to TRBD1. CDR3 length: 17 residues. J lost 5 bases, V lost 4 bases, and 12 bases had no gene match. Germline-derived CDR1 and CDR2 are MDHEN and SYDVKM. CDR3 amino acids: CASSYYAGTGFHQPQHF. The CDR3 DNA sequence: TGTGCCAGCAGTTATTACGCCGGGACAGGGTTTCATCAGCCCCAGCATTTT.

V is TRBV4-1 and J is TRBJ2-3; the D is unclear. The germline V gene encodes CDR1 MGHRA and CDR2 YSYEKL. The CDR3 length is 12 residues. Trimming stripped 1 base from V and 6 bases from J, with 5 bases between. DNA for the CDR3: TGCGCCAGCAGCCAAGCGTTGGATACGCAGTATTTT. Its translation: CASSQALDTQYF.

This clone appeared a few times. V usage is TRBV28 and J usage is TRBJ1-5; D gene ambiguous. V gave up 3 bases and J gave up 5 bases, with 11 bases separating them. The germline V gene has CDR1 MDHEN and CDR2 SYDVKM. CDR3 length: 14 amino acids. In DNA, the CDR3 is TGTGCCAGCAGTTTGATGGAGGCCCATCAGCCCCAGCATTTT. It codes for CASSLMEAHQPQHF.

The chain links TRBV30 to TRBJ1-1, with D uncertain. Germline CDR1 is GTSNPN and CDR2 is SVGIG (reference sequence). The germline V and J ends were trimmed by 2 bases and 4 bases, with 11 bases remaining between them. This CDR3 has 13 amino acids. CDR3 sequence (DNA): TGTGCCTGGAGTCATCGTTACGGCACTGAAGCTTTCTTT. Encoded protein: CAWSHRYGTEAFF.

This sequence joins TRBV4-1 and TRBJ2-3, with 14 bases matching TRBD2. From germline, CDR1 is MGHRA and CDR2 YSYEKL. The V segment lost 0 bases and the J segment 5 bases; nucleotides outside the gene matches: 1. CDR3 size: 16 residues. CDR3 coding DNA: TGCGCCAGCAGCCAAGAGACTAGCGGGGGGGTAGATACGCAGTATTTT. Translation: CASSQETSGGVDTQYF.

This clone was counted only a few times. The genes are TRBV19 and TRBJ1-2; D may be TRBD1 (5 bases). This CDR3 comprises 13 residues. V was trimmed by 5 bases and J by 4 bases, leaving 11 bases between them. In germline, CDR1 is LNHDA, CDR2 SQIVND (reference sequence). The CDR3: CASSPGVSYGYTF. Written as DNA, the CDR3 is TGTGCCAGTAGTCCGGGGGTGAGCTATGGCTACACCTTC.

The chain employs TRBV9 and TRBJ2-1, with TRBD2 matching over 7 bases. The germline V gene encodes CDR1 SGDLS and CDR2 YYNGEE. There are 15 residues in the CDR3. V trimming: 0 bases; J trimming: 6 bases; junction bases outside the gene matches: 6. Here the CDR3 reads CASSVDGGWFNEQFF. For the CDR3, the DNA is TGTGCCAGCAGCGTAGACGGGGGGTGGTTCAATGAGCAGTTCTTC. The full variable domain, rest sourced from reference TRBV9 and TRBJ2-1, is DSGVTQTPKHLITATGQRVTLRCSPRSGDLSVYWYQQSLDQGLQFLIQYYNGEERAKGNILERFSAQQFPDLHSELNLSSLELGDSALYFCASSVDGGWFNEQFFGPGTRLTVL.

The gene calls are TRBV4-1 and TRBJ2-1; 8 bases agree with TRBD1. J was trimmed by 8 bases and V by 0 bases; bases with no gene match: 12. The CDR3 spans 17 residues. Germline V gives CDR1 MGHRA, CDR2 YSYEKL. The CDR3 coding sequence is TGCGCCAGCAGCCAAGAAGGGCCAGGGGGCGCGTCCCATGAGCAGTTCTTC. Its protein is CASSQEGPGGASHEQFF.

This clone was found a few times. The chain has TRBV2 and TRBJ2-5; possibly TRBD1 for D (6 bases). V gave up 6 bases and J gave up 4 bases, with 12 bases separating them. The germline CDR1 and CDR2 sequences are SNHLY and FYNNEI. The CDR3 runs to 13 residues. The CDR3 bases are TGTGCCAGCAGCAGGGGACGTTTAGAGACCCAGTACTTC. It encodes CASSRGRLETQYF.

The chain couples TRBV5-1 to TRBJ1-1; 7 positions agree with TRBD1. Germline V lookup: CDR1 SGHRS, CDR2 YFSETQ. The CDR3 consists of 16 residues. V lost 4 bases, J lost 3 bases, and 12 bases stayed unmatched. The CDR3: CASSPLTGNSDTEAFF. The CDR3 nucleotides read TGCGCCAGCAGCCCACTGACAGGGAATAGCGACACTGAAGCTTTCTTT.

The chain is built from TRBV28 and TRBJ1-5; TRBD1 matches at 7 bases. J gave up 7 bases and V 3 bases, and 24 bases lay outside the gene matches. From germline, CDR1 is MDHEN and CDR2 SYDVKM. This CDR3 is 20 amino acids long. Here the CDR3 reads CASSFYEQGTHSSSGQPQHF. The CDR3 bases are TGTGCCAGCAGTTTCTACGAACAGGGGACCCACTCCTCCTCGGGGCAGCCCCAGCATTTT. Filled out from reference TRBV28 and TRBJ1-5, the complete variable domain reads DVKVTQSSRYLVKRTGEKVFLECVQDMDHENMFWYRQDPGLGLRLIYFSYDVKMKEKGDIPEGYSVSREKKERFSLILESASTNQTSMYLCASSFYEQGTHSSSGQPQHFGDGTRLSIL.

The rearrangement uses TRBV5-4 and TRBJ2-7; 7 bases agree with TRBD1. CDR1 and CDR2 from the germline V gene are SGHNT and YYREEE (reference sequence). The V and J ends lost 1 base and 1 base, in that order; junction bases with no gene match: 11. This CDR3 has 17 amino acids. CDR3 loop: CASSLRPGAGGSYEQYF. The CDR3 DNA follows: TGTGCCAGCAGCTTGAGACCCGGGGCAGGGGGATCCTACGAGCAGTACTTC.

CDR3 bases: TGTGCCAGCAGTTTAGGAGCTTACAATGAGCAGTTCTTC. It translates to CASSLGAYNEQFF. The rearrangement joins TRBV27 to TRBJ2-1, with D uncertain. The germline gives CDR1 MNHEY, CDR2 SMNVEV (reference sequence). V lost 2 bases, J lost 4 bases, and 6 bases lay in between. CDR3 size: 13 residues.

The V and J genes are TRBV7-9 and TRBJ2-7, with D possibly TRBD1 on 6 matching bases. The germline V gene has CDR1 SEHNR and CDR2 FQNEAQ (reference sequence). The CDR3 length is 18 residues. The V end was cut by 8 bases, the J end by 5 bases, with 31 bases between. The CDR3: CASLPGLFTGTPRDEQYF. The CDR3, as DNA: TGTGCCAGCCTCCCCGGATTATTCACAGGGACCCCGCGGGACGAGCAGTACTTC. Full variable domain (missing parts from reference TRBV7-9 and TRBJ2-7): DTGVSQNPRHKITKRGQNVTFRCDPISEHNRLYWYRQTLGQGPEFLTYFQNEAQLEKSRLLSDRFSAERPKGSFSTLEIQRTEQGDSAMYLCASLPGLFTGTPRDEQYFGPGTRLTVT.

J is TRBJ1-5 and V is TRBV5-1; the D gene is possibly TRBD1 (5 bases). This CDR3 is 13 amino acids long. Germline V gives CDR1 SGHRS, CDR2 YFSETQ. V gave up 4 bases and J gave up 0 bases, with 5 bases separating them. The CDR3 sequence is CASSTGSNQPQHF. CDR3 sequence (DNA): TGCGCCAGCAGCACAGGTAGCAATCAGCCCCAGCATTTT.

The V and J genes are TRBV11-3 and TRBJ2-5; the D gene is possibly TRBD1 (6 bases). Trimming took off 5 bases at V and 9 bases at J, with 19 bases between the two ends. The CDR3 length is 14 residues. Per germline, CDR1 SGHNT and CDR2 YENEEA. CDR3 sequence reads: CASSLRIGGRAQYF. Here the CDR3 DNA reads TGTGCCAGCAGCCTCCGCATAGGGGGTAGGGCCCAGTACTTC.

The chain recombines TRBV5-1 with TRBJ1-1; tentatively, D is TRBD1 (5 bases). The CDR3 consists of 15 residues. The germline CDR1 and CDR2 sequences are SGHRS and YFSETQ. Between the trimmed V and J ends, which lost 3 bases and 1 base, there was a span of 13 bases. The CDR3 sequence is CASSSTYGQNTEAFF. CDR3 DNA: TGCGCCAGCAGCTCCACCTACGGACAGAACACTGAAGCTTTCTTT.

The CDR3 DNA is TGCGCCAGCAGCTTGGATACTAGCGGGGTCTACGAGCAGTACTTC. Its protein product is CASSLDTSGVYEQYF. The rearrangement links TRBV5-1 to TRBJ2-7; 10 nucleotides line up with TRBD2. Per germline, CDR1 SGHRS and CDR2 YFSETQ. V was pared by 0 bases and J by 3 bases, with 3 bases of the junction left unmatched. This CDR3 contains 15 residues.

V and J are TRBV4-1 and TRBJ2-5; maybe TRBD2 (6 bases). This CDR3 spans 14 amino acids. With 3 bases removed from V and 6 bases from J, the gap between germline ends came to 14 bases. Germline V gives CDR1 MGHRA, CDR2 YSYEKL. This CDR3 reads CASSHPGVRKTQYF. CDR3 sequence (DNA): TGCGCCAGCAGCCATCCGGGAGTGAGAAAGACCCAGTACTTC.

This clone was counted at least ten times. The chain couples TRBV10-3 to TRBJ2-2; 8 bases match TRBD1. Germline-derived CDR1 and CDR2 are ENHRY and SYGVKD. There are 15 residues in the CDR3. Losses at the gene ends were 2 bases for V and 7 bases for J; bases not matched to a gene: 6. For the CDR3, the DNA is TGTGCCATCAGTGAGATAGGACAGGGAGGCGGGGAGCTGTTTTTT. Translation: CAISEIGQGGGELFF.

CDR3 coding DNA: TGTGCCAGTAGTCTATCCGGGACAGGGGCTGGCTACACCTTC. This encodes CASSLSGTGAGYTF. The V and J genes are TRBV19 and TRBJ1-2; 10 bases map to TRBD1. The CDR3 spans 14 residues. Germline values: CDR1 LNHDA, CDR2 SQIVND (reference sequence). J lost 7 bases, V lost 5 bases, and 7 bases had no gene match. The whole variable domain, remainder taken from reference TRBV19 and TRBJ1-2, is DGGITQSPKYLFRKEGQNVTLSCEQNLNHDAMYWYRQDPGQGLRLIYYSQIVNDFQKGDIAEGYSVSREKKESFPLTVTSAQKNPTAFYLCASSLSGTGAGYTFGSGTRLTVV.